This T cell receptor (beta chain) comes out of a study of regulatory T cells in long-lasting Graves disease (dated by TCRdb to 2020 to 2022). Describing the broader study: Patients with newly diagnosed Graves' disease had been on antithyroid drugs for under 3 months. Patients with persistent Graves' disease were compared with patients with newly diagnosed Graves' disease using TCR sequencing and RNA sequencing of peripheral blood. The study was conducted in China and was registered as a clinical trial. A total of about 33 samples underwent TCR sequencing, from roughly 13 patients with persistent Graves' disease and some 20 patients with newly diagnosed Graves' disease.

What this sample's time point label stands for: newly diagnosed GD, antithyroid drugs for less than 3 months. For both TCR sequencing and RNA sequencing, RNA was extracted from PBMCs using TRIzol. The diagnosis of Graves' disease followed American Thyroid Association guidelines. Patients were recruited from an endocrinology department in Xi'an, China. Each patient gave 9 to 10 milliliters of peripheral blood, collected in an EDTA anticoagulant tube. PBMCs were isolated by Ficoll Paque Plus density gradient separation without further T cell sorting. RNA quality was checked with an Agilent 2100 Bioanalyzer and agarose gel, and concentration with a NanoDrop 2000. V and J lose 7 bases and 4 bases, and a span of 8 bases separates them. From cysteine to phenylalanine, the CDR3 is 13 amino acids long. Only CDR3 DNA is held: 39 bases, read in frame from base 1. Comments on this clonotype: The antigen this receptor binds is unknown. The record has no base qualities; no much larger clone is one base away.

Libraries were prepared through multiplex PCR. Sequencing took place on an Illumina HiSeq 4000. CDR3 regions were amplified by Arm-PCR with iRepertoire HTBI primers to construct TCR beta libraries. Before sequencing, the PCR products underwent gel purification. The study's processing was this. Gene usage analysis of CDR3 amino acid clonotypes relied on the approximately 60 TRBV and 14 TRBJ segments identified across samples. Filtered high-quality paired reads were merged into contigs using COPE and FqMerger. Contigs were aligned with BLAST to IMGT TRBV, TRBD and TRBJ reference genes, and CDR3 was defined per IMGT. Clonotypes above 0.1% frequency were classified as highly expanded clones. Shannon entropy was used to measure repertoire diversity, and the Gini coefficient was used to measure V-J evenness. Clonotypes shared by more than one individual were considered public. Starting from the raw public reads, TCRdb applied fastp trimming at Q25, assembled clones with MiXCR and retained in-frame beta chains. Duplicate CDR3 protein sequences are folded into a single record with the most common DNA and genes. TCRdb's processing, not the study's, gives the V and J calls here. The sample table holds over 300,000 distinct CDR3 sequences, of which less than 20% were seen once. The ten largest clones represent 22% of the sample.

General study outcomes and caveats: The authors acknowledged the small sample size as a limitation that may reduce accuracy. Only peripheral blood was studied, because thyroid tissue, the primary lesion, was inaccessible. Sequencing and analysis were restricted to the TCR beta chain. Persistent patients shared more public clonotypes among themselves (around 3,000) than newly diagnosed patients did (approximately 970). TRBV28, TRBJ1-2 and TRBJ2-5 were preferentially used in persistent disease, while TRBV20-1 and TRBJ2-1 were favored in newly diagnosed disease. Compared with newly diagnosed patients, patients with persistent Graves' disease had lower TCR Shannon entropy and fewer highly expanded clones, which suggests clonal expansion.

The sequencing used peripheral blood mononuclear cells (PBMCs), collected at new diagnosis, from a patient treated with antithyroid drugs. The sequence was obtained from a female donor with Graves disease. Here the chain combines TRBV12-3 or TRBV12-4 and TRBJ1-6; too little of a D gene remains to name it. The CDR3: CASTEGYNSPLHF. The sequenced DNA is TGTGCCAGCACCGAGGGATATAATTCACCCCTCCACTTT.